This is a list of T cell receptor beta chains from one sample in a study of T cell repertoires in ileal Crohn's disease. Libraries were prepared by immunoSEQ multiplex PCR; TCRdb keeps only in-frame clonotypes and omits some of them. The data show more than 10,000 clones, roughly 73% seen once. The material sequenced was ileal tissue. The source is an adult with Crohn's disease. The CDR3 runs from the conserved cysteine through the conserved F or W. A D gene is named only where the DNA matches it firmly. Size is stated for part of the rows, as once, few or many counts, or as a class when the clone is expanded.

D	V	size	J	DNA	CDR3
-	TRBV10-3	-	TRBJ1-2	TGTGCCATCAGTGAGGGTAGCAGGGTGGGCCATGGCTACACCTTC	CAISEGSRVGHGYTF
-	TRBV18	-	TRBJ2-7	TGTGCCAGCTCGGCGACAGAGTTCTCTTTCTACGAGCAGTACTTC	CASSATEFSFYEQYF
TRBD1	TRBV7-6	medium-sized	TRBJ1-1	TGTGCCAGCAGCTCGGACAGGGATGAAGCTTTCTTT	CASSSDRDEAFF
-	TRBV4-1	-	TRBJ1-5	TGCGCCAGCAGCCAAGAGGGGAGCAATCAGCCCCAGCATTTT	CASSQEGSNQPQHF
-	TRBV6-4	few	TRBJ2-3	TGTGCCAGCAGTATAGGGGCGAAGGGCACAGATACGCAGTATTTT	CASSIGAKGTDTQYF
TRBD1	TRBV7-3	-	TRBJ2-1	TGTGCCAGCGGACAGGGCTCCTACAATGAGCAGTTCTTC	CASGQGSYNEQFF
TRBD1	TRBV19	-	TRBJ1-2	TGTGCCAGTAGTTTATCCGGGACAGGGGCTTATGGCTACACCTTC	CASSLSGTGAYGYTF
-	TRBV28	-	TRBJ1-2	TGTGCCAGCAGTCTCGATATTAGGGGTCGTCAGGGGTATGGCTACACCTTC	CASSLDIRGRQGYGYTF
-	TRBV2	-	TRBJ2-7	TGTGCCACCTTAGCCTATGGGGGTTCCTACGAGCAGTACTTC	CATLAYGGSYEQYF
-	TRBV6-6	-	TRBJ2-2	TGTGCCAGCCTACAGCAAGGGGGGAGAACCGGGGAGCTATTTTTT	CASLQQGGRTGELFF
-	TRBV7-8	-	TRBJ1-1	TGTGCCAGCAGCCCAAGGGAGTGGGGACGCACTGAAGCTTTCTTT	CASSPREWGRTEAFF